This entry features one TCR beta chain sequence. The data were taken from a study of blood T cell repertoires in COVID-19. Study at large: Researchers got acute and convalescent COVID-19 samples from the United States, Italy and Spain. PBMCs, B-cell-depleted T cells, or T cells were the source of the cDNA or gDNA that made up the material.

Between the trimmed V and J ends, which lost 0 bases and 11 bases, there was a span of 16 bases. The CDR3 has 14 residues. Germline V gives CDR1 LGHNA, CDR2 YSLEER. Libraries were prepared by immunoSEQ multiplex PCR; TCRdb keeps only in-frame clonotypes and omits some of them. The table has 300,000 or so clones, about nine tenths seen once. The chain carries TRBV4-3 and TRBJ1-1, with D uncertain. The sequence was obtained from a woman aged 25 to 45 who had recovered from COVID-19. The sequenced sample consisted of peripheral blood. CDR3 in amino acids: CASSQESGYDGAFF. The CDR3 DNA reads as TGCGCCAGCAGCCAAGAATCCGGGTACGATGGGGCTTTCTTT.